The 17 T cell receptor beta chains below all came from one sample that was sequenced in a study of blood T cells in healthy people across ages (dated by TCRdb to between 2014 and 2017). Library preparation used 5' RACE. Sequencing took place on an Illumina HiSeq 2500. A second PCR of about 7 to 12 cycles was performed with a sample-barcoded 5' primer and a J-beta primer mix. TCRdb handled the public reads itself, with Q25 trimming in fastp and clone calling in MiXCR, and kept productive beta chains. Identical CDR3 proteins give one entry, which carries the most common genes and DNA. In this sample the table shows 910,000 or so distinct CDR3 sequences, roughly 50% of which occur a single time. In total, the top ten clones hold 20% to 25% of the sample. Sample: blood. The receptors originated from a woman in her sixties or seventies in good health.

The DNA for the CDR3 is TGTGCCAGCAACAGGACAGGGCACCGGCCCAAAGTTCTAAATCAGCCCCAGCATTTT. This codes for CASNRTGHRPKVLNQPQHF. The rearrangement uses TRBV7-7 and TRBJ1-5; 8 nucleotides align to TRBD1. The CDR3 loop spans 19 amino acids. Trimming cost V 7 bases and J 4 bases; bases outside gene matches: 21. Per the germline V gene, CDR1 is SSHAT and CDR2 is FNYEAQ (reference sequence).

The gene calls are TRBV7-9 and TRBJ2-7, with 16 bases that match TRBD2. V trimming: 5 bases; J trimming: 3 bases; junction bases outside the gene matches: 10. Germline CDR1 SEHNR, CDR2 FQNEAQ (reference sequence). There are 18 residues in the CDR3. CDR3 loop: CASSLGLAGGPTIYEQYF. DNA of the CDR3: TGTGCCAGCAGCCTGGGACTAGCGGGAGGGCCTACAATCTACGAGCAGTACTTC. The full variable domain, with the rest looked up from reference TRBV7-9 and TRBJ2-7, is DTGVSQNPRHKITKRGQNVTFRCDPISEHNRLYWYRQTLGQGPEFLTYFQNEAQLEKSRLLSDRFSAERPKGSFSTLEIQRTEQGDSAMYLCASSLGLAGGPTIYEQYFGPGTRLTVT.

This clonotype came up a few times. The CDR3 loop is CASALSLAGVIADTQYF. CDR3 sequence (DNA): TGTGCCAGCGCGTTATCTCTAGCGGGAGTAATCGCAGATACGCAGTATTTT. V gene TRBV12-3 or TRBV12-4 combines with J gene TRBJ2-3, with 10 nucleotides matching TRBD2. This CDR3 is built from 17 residues. The J segment lost 4 bases and the V segment lost 8 bases, leaving 15 bases of the junction unmatched.

This clonotype occurred a few times. The J gene is TRBJ2-7, the V gene TRBV29-1, with D unclear. The CDR3 length is 13 residues. Deletions cut 7 bases from V and 1 base from J, with 14 bases between. CDR1 SQVTM and CDR2 ANQGSEA come from the germline V gene. The CDR3 DNA sequence: TGCAGCGCAAGGGTCTCCTTATCCTACGAGCAGTACTTC. The encoded protein is CSARVSLSYEQYF.

This sequence joins TRBV29-1 and TRBJ2-7, with D perhaps matching TRBD1 (6 bases). Germline CDR1 SQVTM, CDR2 ANQGSEA. Trimming left V 7 bases short and J 3 bases short, with 16 bases between. This CDR3 contains 13 residues. The CDR3 spells CSAHRGLGYEQYF. The CDR3 region has the DNA TGCAGCGCCCATAGGGGGTTAGGCTACGAGCAGTACTTC.

The chain has TRBV3-1 and TRBJ2-4; no clear D gene. Germline CDR1 reads LGHDT; CDR2 reads YNNKEL (reference sequence). The CDR3 contains 15 residues. V lost 0 bases and J lost 8, with 14 bases in between. CDR3 sequence: CASSQDWRSRDIQYF. For the CDR3, the DNA is TGTGCCAGCAGCCAAGATTGGCGGTCACGGGACATTCAGTACTTC.

This chain joins TRBV7-2 and TRBJ2-5, with D tentatively TRBD2 (5 bases). In germline, CDR1 is SGHTA, CDR2 FQGNSA. This CDR3 contains 14 residues. V was pared by 5 bases and J by 5 bases, with 15 bases between. In DNA form, the CDR3 reads TGTGCCAGCAGCGCGAGCGGTGCCATGGAGACCCAGTACTTC. Amino acids: CASSASGAMETQYF.

This chain uses TRBV6-5 with TRBJ2-7; possible D gene TRBD2, 5 bases. Trimming took off 5 bases at V and 6 bases at J, with 11 bases between the two ends. Looked up from germline, CDR1 is MNHEY and CDR2 is SVGAGI. The CDR3 runs to 12 residues. The CDR3, as DNA: TGTGCCAGCAGTGACGCCAGCGGCGAGCAGTACTTC. Encoded protein: CASSDASGEQYF.

This clonotype was counted only a few times. CDR3 sequence: CASTLDRETQYF. CDR3 coding DNA: TGTGCCAGCACGTTAGATCGAGAGACCCAGTACTTC. The gene calls are TRBV6-1 and TRBJ2-5; no reliable D call. CDR3 length: 12 amino acids. V was pared by 7 bases and J by 4 bases, with 10 bases between. Germline-derived CDR1 and CDR2 are MNHNS and SASEGT.

This clonotype was found many times. V usage is TRBV28 and J usage is TRBJ1-5; D is uncertain. The V end was cut by 5 bases, the J end by 1 base, with 9 bases between. This CDR3 is built from 14 residues. From germline, CDR1 is MDHEN and CDR2 SYDVKM. CDR3 sequence reads: CASSPISSNQPQHF. The CDR3 nucleotides read TGTGCCAGCAGTCCCATATCGAGCAATCAGCCCCAGCATTTT.

This clonotype has only one observation. The chain joins TRBV7-2 to TRBJ1-1, with D unclear. The germline V gene has CDR1 SGHTA and CDR2 FQGNSA. CDR3 length: 12 amino acids. Trimming removed 3 bases at V and 5 bases at J, with 7 bases between. The CDR3 protein is CASSFPGTEAFF. CDR3 nucleotide sequence: TGTGCCAGCAGCTTCCCGGGGACTGAAGCTTTCTTT.

This chain uses TRBV28 with TRBJ2-7, with TRBD2 matching over 7 bases. Germline CDR1 reads MDHEN; CDR2 reads SYDVKM. After removal of 5 bases from V and 0 bases from J, the junction contained 16 bases not matched to a gene. CDR3 length: 18 residues. Here the CDR3 reads CASSPISLASGSSYEQYF. CDR3 coding DNA: TGTGCCAGCAGTCCTATCTCCCTGGCTAGCGGCAGCTCCTACGAGCAGTACTTC.

The V gene is TRBV7-6, the J gene TRBJ2-5, with 9 bases fitting TRBD2. The J call may not be correct, given that the DNA end is closer to TRBJ2-7. The CDR3 is 15 amino acids. The germline V gene has CDR1 SGHVS and CDR2 FNYEAQ. Here the CDR3 reads CASSVDPGLANEQYF. The CDR3 bases are TGTGCCAGCAGTGTGGATCCGGGACTAGCAAACGAGCAGTACTTC.

This clonotype was counted between two and nine times. This chain links TRBV30 with TRBJ2-4; TRBD2 might be the D (6 bases). The CDR3 length is 16 residues. Per germline, CDR1 GTSNPN and CDR2 SVGIG (reference sequence). V dropped 3 bases and J dropped 1 base, with 16 bases sitting between them. The CDR3 here is CAWRGGRSWAKNIQYF. CDR3 sequence (DNA): TGTGCCTGGAGGGGAGGCCGTAGCTGGGCCAAAAACATTCAGTACTTC.

The chain carries TRBV5-1 and TRBJ2-7; D is possibly TRBD2 (6 bases). CDR1 and CDR2 from the germline V gene are SGHRS and YFSETQ. V dropped 5 bases and J dropped 5 bases, with 17 bases sitting between them. The CDR3 is 14 residues long. CDR3 protein: CASSPGGNIDEQYF. CDR3 coding DNA: TGCGCCAGCAGTCCTGGGGGGAATATCGACGAGCAGTACTTC.

The chain carries TRBV12-3 or TRBV12-4 and TRBJ2-6; 9 bases line up with TRBD2. The CDR3 has 20 amino acids. V dropped 6 bases and J dropped 0; count of bases not matched to a gene: 15. CDR3 in amino acids: CASSAETGLAASSGANVLTF. For the CDR3, the DNA is TGTGCCAGCAGCGCCGAAACGGGACTAGCAGCAAGCTCTGGGGCCAACGTCCTGACTTTC.

The rearrangement uses TRBV4-2 and TRBJ2-5, with D possibly matching TRBD2 (5 bases). V dropped 2 bases and J dropped 5 bases, with 15 bases sitting between them. The CDR3 has 15 residues. Germline V gene data show CDR1 as LGHNA and CDR2 as YNFKEQ. Here the CDR3 DNA reads TGTGCCAGCAGCCAACCGTCGAGAGGGATGGAGACCCAGTACTTC. As protein: CASSQPSRGMETQYF.